Below are 9 T cell receptor beta chains sequenced from a single sample in a study of blood T cell repertoires in COVID-19. TCRdb's copy holds only in-frame clones and misses some; the assay was immunoSEQ multiplex PCR. The data show roughly 220,000 clones, about nine tenths seen once. The sequenced material came from peripheral blood. All receptors derive from a man aged 30 to 39 who had recovered from COVID-19.

The chain combines TRBV6-5 with TRBJ1-5, with TRBD1 identical over 8 bases. V lost 7 bases and J lost 2; bases outside the gene matches: 7. This CDR3 spans 15 amino acids. Germline V gene lookup returns CDR1 MNHEY and CDR2 SVGAGI. The CDR3 region has the DNA TGTGCCAGCACCCAGACAGGGGTCGGCAATCAGCCCCAGCATTTT. Its translation is CASTQTGVGNQPQHF.

The rearrangement links TRBV2 to TRBJ1-2, with D possibly matching TRBD1 (5 bases). CDR1 and CDR2 (germline): SNHLY, FYNNEI. Trimming removed 9 bases at V and 6 bases at J, with 20 bases between. There are 14 residues in the CDR3. The CDR3 nucleotides read TGTGCCAGTAGCGTGGGACTCAATTTCAATGGCTACACCTTC. Its translation: CASSVGLNFNGYTF.

The rearrangement joins TRBV5-1 to TRBJ1-6; TRBD1 matches at 7 bases. CDR3 length: 16 residues. The V segment lost 4 bases and the J segment 5 bases; nucleotides outside the gene matches: 9. Per germline, CDR1 SGHRS and CDR2 YFSETQ. The CDR3 here is CASSPGDRVHNSPLHF. Here the CDR3 DNA reads TGCGCCAGCAGCCCCGGTGACAGGGTCCATAATTCACCCCTCCACTTT.

The V call is TRBV4-2, the J call TRBJ1-1; D perhaps matches TRBD1 (6 bases). The germline V gene encodes CDR1 LGHNA and CDR2 YNFKEQ. The CDR3 runs 14 residues. The V end lost 6 bases, the J end lost 10 bases, and 21 bases lay between the germline ends. CDR3 sequence reads: CASSLGPGDGVAFF. As DNA, the CDR3 is TGTGCCAGCAGTCTAGGTCCAGGGGACGGTGTAGCTTTCTTT.

The rearrangement uses TRBV27 and TRBJ2-2, with D hard to call. CDR3 length: 12 amino acids. Trimming removed 4 bases at V and 8 bases at J, with 8 bases between. In germline, CDR1 is MNHEY, CDR2 SMNVEV (reference sequence). The CDR3 loop reads CASSSIRGELFF. The CDR3 nucleotides are TGTGCCAGCAGTTCAATCAGGGGGGAGCTGTTTTTT.

The rearrangement uses TRBV7-2 and TRBJ1-5, with TRBD1 identical over 9 bases. The CDR3 length is 17 residues. Germline values: CDR1 SGHTA, CDR2 FQGNSA. Unmatched junction bases numbered 8, after V lost 5 bases and J lost 0 bases. CDR3 nucleotides: TGTGCCAGCAGCCATGGACAGGGGCCAAATAGCAATCAGCCCCAGCATTTT. Residues: CASSHGQGPNSNQPQHF.

About this clone itself: Other DNA sequences of this sample code for an identical CDR3. The V call is TRBV7-9, the J call TRBJ1-1; D uncertain. The V end lost 1 base, the J end lost 8 bases, and 8 bases lay between the germline ends. The CDR3 is 12 residues long. The germline V gene has CDR1 SEHNR and CDR2 FQNEAQ (reference sequence). The CDR3 nucleotides are TGTGCCAGCAGCTTAGATCGAGGGGAAGCTTTCTTT. Translation gives CASSLDRGEAFF.

The V gene is TRBV27, the J gene TRBJ2-2; tentatively, D is TRBD1 (6 bases). From germline, CDR1 is MNHEY and CDR2 SMNVEV (reference sequence). V was pared by 7 bases and J by 2 bases, with 14 bases between. CDR3 size: 15 residues. This CDR3 reads CASTRGIGNTGELFF. The CDR3 nucleotides read TGTGCCAGCACAAGGGGGATAGGAAACACCGGGGAGCTGTTTTTT.

The rearrangement joins TRBV6-2 or TRBV6-3 to TRBJ1-5, with D unclear. This CDR3 region has 15 residues. Germline V gives CDR1 MNHEY, CDR2 SVGEGT. Trimming removed 2 bases at V and 4 bases at J, with 12 bases between. The chain's CDR3 is CASSYLRVHNQPQHF. The CDR3 region has the DNA TGTGCCAGCAGTTACCTCCGGGTCCATAATCAGCCCCAGCATTTT.